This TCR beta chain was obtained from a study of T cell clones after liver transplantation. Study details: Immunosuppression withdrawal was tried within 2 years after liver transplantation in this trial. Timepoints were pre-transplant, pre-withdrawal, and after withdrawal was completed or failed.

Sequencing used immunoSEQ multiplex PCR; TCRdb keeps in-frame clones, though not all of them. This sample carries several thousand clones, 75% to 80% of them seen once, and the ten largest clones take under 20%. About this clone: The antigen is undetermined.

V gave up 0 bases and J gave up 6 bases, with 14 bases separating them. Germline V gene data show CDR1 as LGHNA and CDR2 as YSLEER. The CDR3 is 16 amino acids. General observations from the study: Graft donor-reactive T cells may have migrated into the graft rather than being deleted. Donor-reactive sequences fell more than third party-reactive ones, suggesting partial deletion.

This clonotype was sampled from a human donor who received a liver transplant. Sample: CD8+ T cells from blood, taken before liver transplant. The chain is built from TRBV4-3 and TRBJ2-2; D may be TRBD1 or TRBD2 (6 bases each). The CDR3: CASSQEVGGGSGELFF. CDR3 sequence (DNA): TGCGCCAGCAGCCAAGAGGTCGGAGGGGGGTCCGGGGAGCTGTTTTTT.